Below, 27 T cell receptor beta chains from the same sample are listed, as sequenced in a study of TIL therapy for anti-PD-1-resistant metastatic lung cancer (dated by TCRdb to the early 2020s). What the time point label conveys for this sample: pre-treatment sample, taken before nivolumab and TIL therapy. Using bias-controlled multiplex PCR with the immunoSEQ v3 hsTCRB kit, the TCR beta CDR3 regions were amplified from genomic DNA. Imported from immuneACCESS, the table was reduced by TCRdb to in-frame sequences with V and J called. These copies leave out some clones; in studies compared against another copy, an unresolved V gene accounts for under half, and the cause of the remainder is not known. This sample holds about 60,000 clones; roughly two thirds were observed only once. The ten most abundant clones make up 6% to 8.5% of the sample. The sequencing used blood, collected at baseline. The source of these receptors is a person aged 25-79 years with non-small cell lung cancer.

This clone has a handful of counts. This chain uses TRBV30 with TRBJ1-5; no definite D call. This CDR3 is built from 13 residues. V was shortened by 5 bases and J by 6 bases, with 14 bases between the two germline ends. CDR1 GTSNPN and CDR2 SVGIG come from the germline V gene (reference sequence). CDR3 in amino acids: CAWAKRAGQPQHF. The CDR3, as DNA: TGTGCCTGGGCGAAGAGGGCGGGTCAGCCCCAGCATTTT.

CDR3 in amino acids: CASSIGRAAYEQYF. The CDR3 nucleotides read TGTGCCAGTAGTATCGGCAGGGCCGCCTACGAGCAGTACTTC. The V call is TRBV19, the J call TRBJ2-7; possible D gene TRBD1, 5 bases. The ends were cut back, 3 bases at V and 2 bases at J, with 11 bases in the middle. The length of the CDR3 is 14 residues. CDR1 and CDR2 from the germline V gene are LNHDA and SQIVND (reference sequence).

The chain is built from TRBV7-9 and TRBJ2-1, with D uncertain. The CDR3 length is 14 residues. V was pared by 5 bases and J by 1 base, with 9 bases between. The germline V gene has CDR1 SEHNR and CDR2 FQNEAQ (reference sequence). The chain's CDR3 is CASSDGQSYNEQFF. DNA for the CDR3: TGTGCCAGCAGCGACGGGCAGTCCTACAATGAGCAGTTCTTC. The entire variable domain, with the rest obtained from reference TRBV7-9 and TRBJ2-1, is as follows: DTGVSQNPRHKITKRGQNVTFRCDPISEHNRLYWYRQTLGQGPEFLTYFQNEAQLEKSRLLSDRFSAERPKGSFSTLEIQRTEQGDSAMYLCASSDGQSYNEQFFGPGTRLTVL.

The chain joins TRBV28 to TRBJ2-4; tentative D call: TRBD2 (6 bases). The CDR3 loop spans 16 amino acids. The germline V gene has CDR1 MDHEN and CDR2 SYDVKM. The germline V and J ends were trimmed by 6 bases and 8 bases, with 23 bases remaining between them. The CDR3 sequence: CASSGITSRKRDIQYF. DNA of the CDR3: TGTGCCAGCAGCGGAATTACTAGCCGCAAAAGAGACATTCAGTACTTC.

CDR3 amino acids: CASSEATQGGYTF. DNA for the CDR3: TGTGCCAGCAGTGAAGCCACACAGGGTGGCTACACCTTC. V gene TRBV6-1 combines with J gene TRBJ1-2; D is perhaps TRBD1 (6 bases). V was trimmed by 0 bases and J by 7 bases, leaving 9 bases between them. Germline values: CDR1 MNHNS, CDR2 SASEGT. The length of the CDR3 is 13 residues.

This chain links TRBV5-1 with TRBJ2-7, with 8 nucleotides matching TRBD1. After removal of 4 bases from V and 1 base from J, the junction contained 7 bases not matched to a gene. The CDR3 runs 15 residues. Germline values: CDR1 SGHRS, CDR2 YFSETQ. The CDR3 protein is CASSLGRGQSYEQYF. The CDR3 bases are TGCGCCAGCAGCCTCGGCAGGGGGCAATCCTACGAGCAGTACTTC.

CDR3 coding DNA: TGTGCCAGCAGCCAAGATCGGTGGACTAGTTTTTCCTACAATGAGCAGTTCTTC. It is translated as CASSQDRWTSFSYNEQFF. This rearrangement joins TRBV4-2 to TRBJ2-1; 7 positions agree with TRBD2. V trimming: 0 bases; J trimming: 1 base; junction bases outside the gene matches: 9. Germline CDR1 reads LGHNA; CDR2 reads YNFKEQ. The CDR3 totals 18 residues.

The CDR3 nucleotides are TGTGCCTGGAGTGTAGGGGGGCAGCTTGGGGAAAAACTGTTTTTT. This codes for CAWSVGGQLGEKLFF. The chain employs TRBV30 and TRBJ1-4; D is possibly TRBD1 (6 bases). The CDR3 consists of 15 residues. In germline, CDR1 is GTSNPN, CDR2 SVGIG (reference sequence). The V and J ends lost 0 bases and 8 bases respectively, with 16 bases between them.

The chain employs TRBV21-1 and TRBJ1-5; the D call of TRBD1 is as the table states it, not checked on the DNA. TRBV21-1 is a pseudogene locus. This CDR3 is 15 amino acids long. The CDR3: CASSKKGQPRQPQHF. Here the CDR3 DNA reads TGTGCCAGCAGCAAAAAAGGACAGCCCAGGCAGCCCCAGCATTTT.

This clone showed up just a few times. The chain recombines TRBV27 with TRBJ1-1; D remains ambiguous. Germline CDR1 reads MNHEY; CDR2 reads SMNVEV (reference sequence). The V end lost 3 bases, the J end lost 1 base, and 12 bases lay between the germline ends. The CDR3 spans 15 residues. CDR3 sequence (DNA): TGTGCCAGCAGTTTCGTCTTAGGAGGGAACACTGAAGCTTTCTTT. Protein product: CASSFVLGGNTEAFF.

This clone appeared a few times. The chain recombines TRBV2 with TRBJ1-1; D may be TRBD1 (6 bases). V dropped 5 bases and J dropped 2 bases, with 12 bases sitting between them. Germline V gene data show CDR1 as SNHLY and CDR2 as FYNNEI. The CDR3 runs to 14 residues. CDR3 loop: CASSQTGANTEAFF. In nucleotides, the CDR3 is TGTGCCAGCAGTCAGACAGGCGCCAACACTGAAGCTTTCTTT.

The chain uses TRBV7-6 and TRBJ2-5, with TRBD2 matching 9 bases. V lost 5 bases, J lost 1 base, and 8 bases stayed unmatched. Germline loops: CDR1 SGHVS, CDR2 FNYEAQ. This CDR3 contains 16 residues. The CDR3 sequence: CASSHRPSGAQETQYF. CDR3 DNA sequence: TGTGCCAGCAGCCATAGGCCTAGCGGGGCCCAAGAGACCCAGTACTTC.

Only a few counts were recorded for this clone. The chain combines TRBV2 with TRBJ1-5, with D possibly matching TRBD1 (6 bases). The CDR3 extends over 15 amino acids. V was clipped by 6 bases and J by 2 bases, with 14 bases between them. The germline CDR1 and CDR2 sequences are SNHLY and FYNNEI. The CDR3 DNA reads as TGTGCCAGCAGAGAAAACAGGGCGGGCAATCAGCCCCAGCATTTT. Its translation is CASRENRAGNQPQHF.

This clone was seen once. The chain uses TRBV5-1 and TRBJ2-1; D may be TRBD1 or TRBD2 (5 bases each). CDR3 length: 14 amino acids. Trimming left V 2 bases short and J 4 bases short, with 10 bases between. From germline, CDR1 is SGHRS and CDR2 YFSETQ. This CDR3 reads CASSFGGGYNEQFF. The CDR3 DNA reads TGCGCCAGCAGCTTTGGGGGTGGGTACAATGAGCAGTTCTTC.

V and J are TRBV12-2 and TRBJ1-4; the table calls TRBD1, which could not be checked here. TRBV12-2 is termed a pseudogene. CDR3 length equals 16 residues. CDR3 amino acids: CASRLGRTGYGEKLFF. In DNA, the CDR3 is TGTGCAAGTCGCTTAGGGAGGACAGGATATGGGGAAAAACTGTTTTTT.

V and J are TRBV7-3 and TRBJ1-3, with 8 bases that match TRBD1. This CDR3 spans 16 amino acids. J gave up 1 base and V 7 bases, and 9 bases lay outside the gene matches. CDR1 is SGHTA and CDR2 is FQGTGA in the germline V gene. The CDR3: CASTPGQGFSGNTIYF. The CDR3 DNA reads TGTGCCAGCACCCCTGGACAGGGATTTTCTGGAAACACCATATATTTT.

The rearrangement uses TRBV5-1 and TRBJ2-3; the D is unclear. This CDR3 region has 15 residues. V was pared by 0 bases and J by 1 base, with 9 bases between. From germline, CDR1 is SGHRS and CDR2 YFSETQ. CDR3 DNA: TGCGCCAGCAGCTTGGACCAGCTTGGCACAGATACGCAGTATTTT. Amino acids: CASSLDQLGTDTQYF.

This sequence joins TRBV7-9 and TRBJ2-7; the D is unclear. Trimming took 3 bases from V and 2 from J, leaving 8 bases between them. This CDR3 has 13 amino acids. Germline V CDR1 and CDR2: SEHNR, FQNEAQ (reference sequence). CDR3 sequence reads: CASSFKVPYEQYF. In DNA, the CDR3 is TGTGCCAGCAGCTTTAAGGTACCCTACGAGCAGTACTTC. Complete variable domain (other parts from reference TRBV7-9 and TRBJ2-7): DTGVSQNPRHKITKRGQNVTFRCDPISEHNRLYWYRQTLGQGPEFLTYFQNEAQLEKSRLLSDRFSAERPKGSFSTLEIQRTEQGDSAMYLCASSFKVPYEQYFGPGTRLTVT.

The V call is TRBV7-9, the J call TRBJ2-1, with a weak D call TRBD1 (5 bases). Trimming removed 5 bases at V and 9 bases at J, with 17 bases between. Per germline, CDR1 SEHNR and CDR2 FQNEAQ (reference sequence). This CDR3 has 14 amino acids. The CDR3 nucleotides are TGTGCCAGCAGCCGGCGTGAGTCTAGGGGTGAGCAGTTCTTC. Its translation is CASSRRESRGEQFF.

The V call is TRBV6-5, the J call TRBJ1-5; D gene uncertain. The germline gives CDR1 MNHEY, CDR2 SVGAGI. The CDR3 is 14 amino acids. Trimming cost V 2 bases and J 6 bases, with 11 bases left between them. This chain's CDR3 is CASSYKASGQPQHF. CDR3 in DNA: TGTGCCAGCAGTTACAAGGCCTCCGGTCAGCCCCAGCATTTT.

This rearrangement joins TRBV5-1 to TRBJ1-1; 10 positions match TRBD1. This CDR3 contains 14 residues. Per germline, CDR1 SGHRS and CDR2 YFSETQ. The junction had 7 bases not matched to a gene; V was cut back by 4 bases and J by 7 bases. CDR3 amino acids: CASSGRTGGGEAFF. For the CDR3, the DNA is TGCGCCAGCAGCGGGAGGACAGGGGGAGGTGAAGCTTTCTTT.

In nucleotides, the CDR3 is TGTGCCAGTAGTATAAAGCGGGATCGCTCAGATACGCAGTATTTT. Amino acid sequence: CASSIKRDRSDTQYF. This chain links TRBV19 with TRBJ2-3; 7 bases are a match to TRBD2. The CDR3 covers 15 residues. CDR1 is LNHDA, CDR2 SQIVND, per germline (reference sequence). V shed 2 bases and J 4 bases; nucleotides not matched to a gene: 6. The full variable domain, its missing parts supplied by reference TRBV19 and TRBJ2-3, is DGGITQSPKYLFRKEGQNVTLSCEQNLNHDAMYWYRQDPGQGLRLIYYSQIVNDFQKGDIAEGYSVSREKKESFPLTVTSAQKNPTAFYLCASSIKRDRSDTQYFGPGTRLTVL.

The genes are TRBV4-1 and TRBJ1-4; 7 bases map to TRBD1. The germline V gene has CDR1 MGHRA and CDR2 YSYEKL. This CDR3 comprises 14 residues. V dropped 2 bases and J dropped 6; count of bases not matched to a gene: 3. In DNA form, the CDR3 reads TGCGCCAGCAGCCAACAAGGACAGGATGAAAAACTGTTTTTT. The encoded protein is CASSQQGQDEKLFF.

The gene calls are TRBV7-6 and TRBJ2-5; unclear D gene. Between the trimmed V and J ends, which lost 5 bases and 0 bases, there was a span of 10 bases. Germline assignment: CDR1 SGHVS and CDR2 FNYEAQ. The length of the CDR3 is 14 residues. CDR3: CASSPDPYQETQYF. The CDR3 DNA reads as TGTGCCAGCAGCCCAGACCCGTACCAAGAGACCCAGTACTTC.

The gene calls are TRBV5-1 and TRBJ1-2, with TRBD1 as a possible D gene (6 bases). The CDR3 is made up of 17 amino acids. The V and J ends lost 1 base and 4 bases respectively, with 20 bases between them. The germline gives CDR1 SGHRS, CDR2 YFSETQ. This CDR3 reads CASSLIVPGLGGYGYTF. The CDR3, as DNA: TGCGCCAGCAGCTTGATCGTTCCGGGACTAGGGGGCTATGGCTACACCTTC.

This clone was seen only a few times. This rearrangement joins TRBV6-1 to TRBJ1-5; the D is unclear. Germline V gene sequence: CDR1 MNHNS, CDR2 SASEGT. The CDR3 totals 13 residues. Trimming took 3 bases from V and 4 from J, leaving 7 bases between them. CDR3 sequence: CASSEDGNQPQHF. The DNA for the CDR3 is TGTGCCAGCAGTGAGGACGGGAATCAGCCCCAGCATTTT.

The rearrangement joins TRBV15 to TRBJ2-5; a possible D gene is TRBD1 (5 bases). Germline V gene sequence: CDR1 LNHNV, CDR2 YYDKDF (reference sequence). The CDR3 spans 13 residues. Trimming took 5 bases from V and 7 from J, leaving 14 bases between them. The CDR3 sequence: CATSGGNRGTQYF. CDR3 nucleotide sequence: TGTGCCACCAGCGGCGGTAATAGGGGGACCCAGTACTTC.